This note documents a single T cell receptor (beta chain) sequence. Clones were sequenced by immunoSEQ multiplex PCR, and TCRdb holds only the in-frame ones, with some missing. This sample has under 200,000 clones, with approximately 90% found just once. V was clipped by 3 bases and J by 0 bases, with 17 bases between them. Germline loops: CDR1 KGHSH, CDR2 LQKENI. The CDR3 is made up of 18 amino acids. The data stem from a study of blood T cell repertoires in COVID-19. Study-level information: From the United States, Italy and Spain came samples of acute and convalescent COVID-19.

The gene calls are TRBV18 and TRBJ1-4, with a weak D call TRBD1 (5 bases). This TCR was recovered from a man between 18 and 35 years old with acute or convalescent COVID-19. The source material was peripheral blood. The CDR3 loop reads CASSPSEGTGATNEKLFF. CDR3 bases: TGTGCCAGCTCACCTTCCGAAGGTACAGGAGCAACTAATGAAAAACTGTTTTTT.